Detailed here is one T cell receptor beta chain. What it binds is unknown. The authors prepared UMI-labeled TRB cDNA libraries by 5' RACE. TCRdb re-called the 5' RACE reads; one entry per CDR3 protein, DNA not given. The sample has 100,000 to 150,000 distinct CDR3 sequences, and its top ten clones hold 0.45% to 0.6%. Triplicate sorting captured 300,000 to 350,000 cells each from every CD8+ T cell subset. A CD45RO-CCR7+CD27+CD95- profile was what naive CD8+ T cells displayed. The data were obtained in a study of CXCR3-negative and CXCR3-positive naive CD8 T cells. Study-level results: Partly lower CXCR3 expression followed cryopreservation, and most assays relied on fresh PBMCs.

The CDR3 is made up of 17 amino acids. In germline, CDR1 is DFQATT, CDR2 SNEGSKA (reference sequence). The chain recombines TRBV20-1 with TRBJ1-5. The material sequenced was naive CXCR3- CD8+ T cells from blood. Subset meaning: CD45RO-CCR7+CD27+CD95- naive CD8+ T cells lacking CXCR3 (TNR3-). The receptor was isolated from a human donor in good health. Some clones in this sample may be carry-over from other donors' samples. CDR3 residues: CSARETVGTALLGPQHF.